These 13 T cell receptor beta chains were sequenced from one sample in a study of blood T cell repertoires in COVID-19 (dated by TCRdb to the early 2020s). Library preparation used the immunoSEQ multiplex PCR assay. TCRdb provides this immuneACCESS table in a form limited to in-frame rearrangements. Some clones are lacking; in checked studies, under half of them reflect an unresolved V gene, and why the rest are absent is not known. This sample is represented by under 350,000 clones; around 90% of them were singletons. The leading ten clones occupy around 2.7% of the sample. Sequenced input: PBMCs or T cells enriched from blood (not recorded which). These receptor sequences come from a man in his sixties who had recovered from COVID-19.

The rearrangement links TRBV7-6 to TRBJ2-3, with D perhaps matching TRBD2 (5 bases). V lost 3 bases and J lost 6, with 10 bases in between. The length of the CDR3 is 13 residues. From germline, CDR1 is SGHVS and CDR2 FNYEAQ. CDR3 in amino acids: CASSFNSGDTQYF. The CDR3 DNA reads TGTGCCAGCAGCTTTAACTCGGGGGATACGCAGTATTTT.

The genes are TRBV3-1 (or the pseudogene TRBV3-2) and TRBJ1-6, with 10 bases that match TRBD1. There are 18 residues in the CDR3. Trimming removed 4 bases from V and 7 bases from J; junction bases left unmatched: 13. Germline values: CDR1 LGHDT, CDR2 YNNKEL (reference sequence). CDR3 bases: TGTGCCAGCAGCCCGGGACAGGGGATCATAGGGGAAAATTCACCCCTCCACTTT. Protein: CASSPGQGIIGENSPLHF.

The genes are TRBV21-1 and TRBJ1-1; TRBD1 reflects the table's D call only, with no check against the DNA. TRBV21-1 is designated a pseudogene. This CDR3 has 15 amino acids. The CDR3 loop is CASRELQVPNTEAFF. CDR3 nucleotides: TGTGCCAGCCGTGAGTTACAGGTGCCGAACACTGAAGCTTTCTTT.

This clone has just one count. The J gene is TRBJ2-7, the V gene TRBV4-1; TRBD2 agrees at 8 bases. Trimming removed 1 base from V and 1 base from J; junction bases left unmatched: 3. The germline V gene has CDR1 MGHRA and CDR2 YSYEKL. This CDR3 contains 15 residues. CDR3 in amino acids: CASSQGLAGSYEQYF. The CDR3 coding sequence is TGCGCCAGCAGCCAAGGGTTAGCGGGGTCCTACGAGCAGTACTTC.

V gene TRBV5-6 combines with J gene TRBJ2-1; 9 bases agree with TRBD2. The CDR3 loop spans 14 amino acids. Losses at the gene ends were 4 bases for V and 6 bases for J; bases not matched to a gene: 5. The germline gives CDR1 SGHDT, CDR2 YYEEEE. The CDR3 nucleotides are TGTGCCAGCAGCGATGCGGGGGGGCTCAATGAGCAGTTCTTC. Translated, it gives CASSDAGGLNEQFF.

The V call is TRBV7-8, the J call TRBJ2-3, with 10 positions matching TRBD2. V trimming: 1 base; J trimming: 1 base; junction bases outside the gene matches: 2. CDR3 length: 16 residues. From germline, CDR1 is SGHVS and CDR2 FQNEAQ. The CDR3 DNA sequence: TGTGCCAGCAGCTTAGGGACTAGCGGAGGCACAGATACGCAGTATTTT. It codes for CASSLGTSGGTDTQYF.

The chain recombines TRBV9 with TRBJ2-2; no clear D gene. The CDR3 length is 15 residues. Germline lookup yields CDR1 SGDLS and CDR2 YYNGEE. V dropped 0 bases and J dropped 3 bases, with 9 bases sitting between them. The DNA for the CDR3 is TGTGCCAGCAGCGTAGGAGGTCTGGACACCGGGGAGCTGTTTTTT. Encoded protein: CASSVGGLDTGELFF.

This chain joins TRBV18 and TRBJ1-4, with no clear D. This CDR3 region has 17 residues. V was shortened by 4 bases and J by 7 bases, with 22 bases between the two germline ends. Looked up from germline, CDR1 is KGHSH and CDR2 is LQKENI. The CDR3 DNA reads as TGTGCCAGCTCACAGACCCCTCCAGGAGGAGGTCGTGAAAAACTGTTTTTT. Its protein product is CASSQTPPGGGREKLFF. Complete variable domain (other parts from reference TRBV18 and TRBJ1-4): NAGVMQNPRHLVRRRGQEARLRCSPMKGHSHVYWYRQLPEEGLKFMVYLQKENIIDESGMPKERFSAEFPKEGPSILRIQQVVRGDSAAYFCASSQTPPGGGREKLFFGSGTQLSVL.

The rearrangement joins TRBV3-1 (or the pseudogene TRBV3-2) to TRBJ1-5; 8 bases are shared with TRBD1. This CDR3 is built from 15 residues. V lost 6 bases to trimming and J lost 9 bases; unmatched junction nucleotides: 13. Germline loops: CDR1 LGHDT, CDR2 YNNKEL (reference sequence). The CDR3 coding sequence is TGTGCCAGCAGTAGGGGACAGGCAATCGGGGGGCCCCAGCATTTT. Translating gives CASSRGQAIGGPQHF.

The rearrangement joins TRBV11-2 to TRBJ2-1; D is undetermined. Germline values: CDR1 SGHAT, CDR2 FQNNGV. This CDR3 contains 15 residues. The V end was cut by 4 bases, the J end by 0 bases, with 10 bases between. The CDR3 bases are TGTGCCAGCAGCTCCCAAGTGAGCTCCTACAATGAGCAGTTCTTC. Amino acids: CASSSQVSSYNEQFF.

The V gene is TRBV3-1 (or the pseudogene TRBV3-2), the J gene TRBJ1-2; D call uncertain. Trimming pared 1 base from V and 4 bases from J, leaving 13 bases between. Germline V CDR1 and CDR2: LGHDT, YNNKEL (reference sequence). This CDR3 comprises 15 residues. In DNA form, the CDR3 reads TGTGCCAGCAGCCAAGTCGCAGCAGGCCCCTATGGCTACACCTTC. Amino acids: CASSQVAAGPYGYTF.

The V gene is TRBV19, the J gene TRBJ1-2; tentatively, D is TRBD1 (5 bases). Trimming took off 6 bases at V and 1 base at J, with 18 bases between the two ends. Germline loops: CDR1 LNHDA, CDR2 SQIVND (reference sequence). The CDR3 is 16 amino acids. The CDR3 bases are TGTGCCAGTAGGGGTCTACAGGAATTCTTTAACTATGGCTACACCTTC. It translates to CASRGLQEFFNYGYTF. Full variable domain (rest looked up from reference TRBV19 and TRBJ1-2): DGGITQSPKYLFRKEGQNVTLSCEQNLNHDAMYWYRQDPGQGLRLIYYSQIVNDFQKGDIAEGYSVSREKKESFPLTVTSAQKNPTAFYLCASRGLQEFFNYGYTFGSGTRLTVV.

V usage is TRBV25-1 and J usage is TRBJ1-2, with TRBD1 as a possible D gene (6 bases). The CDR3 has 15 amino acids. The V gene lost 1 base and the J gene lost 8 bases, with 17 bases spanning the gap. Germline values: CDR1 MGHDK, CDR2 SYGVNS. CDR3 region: CASSEWGGQGLGYTF. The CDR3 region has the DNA TGTGCCAGCAGTGAATGGGGGGGGCAGGGTTTGGGCTACACCTTC.